This TCR beta chain was recorded in a study of vaccination and CD4 T cells after COVID-19 (dated by TCRdb to 2022 to 2024). General notes on the study: Convalescent patients had a positive SARS-CoV-2 result on nasal swab PCR, and of these patients, fewer than ten had mild disease and one had severe disease. Six males and four females were included in the convalescent cohort, with two Hispanic individuals, seven Caucasians, two Asians and one multiracial person represented. Two doses of either the Pfizer-BioNTech BNT162b2 vaccine (n=8) or the Moderna mRNA-1273 vaccine (n=2) were administered to participants. Post-COVID blood samples from convalescent patients were collected a median of 101 days after diagnosis, with a range of roughly 35 to 170 days. Post-vaccine blood samples were collected a median of about 66 days after the second vaccine dose, ranging from about 13 to 241 days. Overlapping spike peptide pools from SARS-CoV-2 and from the common cold coronaviruses HCoV-NL63, HCoV-OC43 and HCoV-229E were used as culture stimuli. As controls, cultures received a CEFX viral epitope pool (the positive control), an HIV-1 Nef peptide pool (the negative control), or no peptide at all. In around nine COVID-19 convalescent patients and a few infection-naive healthy vaccine recipients, the spike-specific CD4+ TCR repertoire before mRNA vaccination was compared with the repertoire after mRNA vaccination. On the study overall, not on this receptor specifically: In convalescent patients, a median about 84% of post-vaccine SARS-CoV-2-reactive clones were detected only after vaccination, and vaccine-specific priming was suggested by this finding. Of the vaccine-specific clones found in convalescent patients, nearly all (304 of 307) were mono-reactive for SARS-CoV-2 spike instead of being cross-reactive with common cold coronaviruses. The study included relatively few convalescent patients and did not analyze early timepoints after natural infection. The median number of SARS-CoV-2-reactive clonotypes rose from 20 to 25 after infection to roughly 40 after vaccination, but the change was not significant.

The intended sense of this specimen's treatment or condition label: roughly ten-day PBMC culture with coronavirus spike peptide pools or control peptides (ViraFEST assay). The ViraFEST assay was used in the study, in which antigen-specific T cells were expanded with peptide pools and expanded clonotypes were subsequently identified by TCR sequencing. The convalescent patients' positive SARS-CoV-2 PCR tests were from March to December 2020, which was before the Alpha, Beta and Delta variants emerged in the United States. Each well held two million PBMCs cultured with approximately 10 ug/ml peptide pools in IMDM containing around 5% human AB serum and 7.5 to 10 IU/ml IL-2. On days 3 and 7, half of the culture medium was replaced with fresh IL-2-containing medium. After less than twelve days of culture, CD4+ T cells were isolated by negative selection with the EasySep CD4+ T cell isolation kit. Ficoll-Paque Plus gradient centrifugation was used to isolate PBMCs from whole blood, and the isolated PBMCs were then either used fresh or cryopreserved at -140C. Culture conditions were generally each tested in triplicate wells.

Library preparation employed PCR. At the Johns Hopkins FTIC core, DNA from the cultured CD4+ T cells underwent TCR sequencing with the Oncomine TCR Beta short-read assay. Genomic DNA was extracted from the cultured CD4+ T cells with the QIAamp micro DNA kit. Oncomine TCR Beta libraries from cultured CD4+ T cells were pooled using unique dual indexes and sequenced on an Illumina iSeq 100. Under the source paper's analysis protocol: Non-productive sequences were removed, and CDR3s that did not start with C, did not end with F or W, or were shorter than 7 amino acids were discarded. The MANAFEST web application was used to identify antigen-specific clonotypes by comparing peptide-stimulated wells against reference wells and other culture wells. For a clone to be called positive, the clone needed an FDR below 0.05, an odds ratio above 5, and a productive frequency above 0.1% in at least two of three replicate wells. Cross-reactive clonotypes were defined as significantly expanded in both SARS-CoV-2 spike wells and at least one common cold coronavirus spike condition. Levenshtein distances (stringdist) and unrooted phylogenetic trees (ape) in R version 3.6.1 were used to assess CDR3 homology. Using fastp at Q25 and MiXCR, TCRdb reprocessed the public reads and kept productive beta chains. Each entry is one CDR3 protein sequence, shown with its most common DNA and genes. These V and J calls derive from TCRdb rather than the authors' analysis. Recorded for this sample are 4,300 or so distinct CDR3 sequences; around 20% of them occurred a single time. The ten most abundant clones make up approximately 58% of the sample.

At the junction V is shortened by 5 bases and J by 7 bases; bases outside the gene matches: 12. The germline V gene provides CDR1 SGHTA and CDR2 FQGTGA. From the cysteine through the phenylalanine, the CDR3 covers 15 amino acids. Here the CDR3 DNA is all that survives: 45 bases in frame from base 1. With regard to this clonotype: It has no known antigen specificity. Qualities for individual bases were not recorded, and no much larger clone is one base off.

The chain uses TRBV7-3 and TRBJ1-2; the junction holds 8 bases that match TRBD1. The clonotype originates from a human donor who had recovered from COVID-19. The specimen comprised CD4+ T cells from blood, cultured in vitro, sampled after SARS-CoV-2 vaccination. The DNA is as follows: TGTGCCAGCAGCCAAGGGGACAGGCCACTTTTTGGCTACACCTTC. Translated, this is CASSQGDRPLFGYTF. With the portions outside the CDR3 filled from the reference TRBV7-3 and TRBJ1-2 genes, the complete variable region becomes GAGVSQTPSNKVTEKGKYVELRCDPISGHTALYWYRQSLGQGPEFLIYFQGTGAADDSGLPNDRFFAVRPEGSVSTLKIQRTERGDSAVYLCASSQGDRPLFGYTFGSGTRLTVV.